Listed below are T cell receptor beta chains from one sample, sequenced in a study of blood T cell repertoires in COVID-19. TCRdb keeps only in-frame clones here, not all; method: immunoSEQ multiplex PCR. The profile covers approximately 84,000 clones, with 75% to 90% appearing a single time and approximately 10% taken by the ten largest. Sequenced: peripheral blood. These receptors came from a human donor in a cohort sampled during active COVID-19. Each CDR3 is given with its conserved first and last residue. Only some rows state a clone size, as once, few, many or a class for expanded clones.

clone_size v_call cdr3_aa
- TRBV11-2 CASSLDSVGYVPSGNTIYF
- TRBV19 CASSISPQGAGSSYNEQFF
- TRBV30 CAWVTGPNTGELFF
- TRBV18 CASSPGQRNTEAFF
- TRBV6-2/TRBV6-3 CASSYPTTDYEQYF
once TRBV6-5 CASTWGQGANEQFF
- TRBV6-6 CASRDPGDTEAFF
- TRBV23-1 CASSPSRDKNTEAFF
- TRBV5-1 CASSSPEGGFSNYGYTF
- TRBV29-1 CSGHRGSSYNEQFF
- TRBV6-2/TRBV6-3 CASSTGGAYNSPLHF
- TRBV7-2 CASSPGTGMNYGYTF
- TRBV28 CASSLGIRGISNEKLFF
- TRBV5-1 CASSDRGQPLHF
- TRBV2 CASSDPGTVQVLHF
- TRBV7-9 CASSLEGGASSQGYTF
- TRBV13 CASSLVDAYEQYF
- TRBV18 CASSLRQGYGDTQYF
- TRBV9 CASSVAGGLHEKLFF
- TRBV6-1 CASSVRTDHGASTRYEQYF
- TRBV10-1 CASSERASGLYRELFF
- TRBV2 CASSRLDSYEQYF
- TRBV4-3 CASSQESIQGGLNYEQYF
once TRBV5-1 CASSPPAASYEQYF
- TRBV18 CASSIRQSGANVLTF
- TRBV5-8 CASYRMNTEAFF
once TRBV7-9 CASSRHYGTDNEQFF
- TRBV5-1 CASSLDRGNNEQFF
- TRBV7-7 CASSRDRAAAGSFQYF
- TRBV13 CASSRQGAGNSPLHF
- TRBV10-1 CASSESNSYNEQFF
- TRBV7-2 CASSDGGGQPKGTQYF
once TRBV6-2/TRBV6-3 CASSYRVGGYQPQHF
- TRBV11-3 CASSLQGANSPLHF
- TRBV2 CASTLTRGAGQPQHF
- TRBV28 CASRDQGLAGGGLQYQETQYF
- TRBV6-6 CASTEGGDSYNEQFF
- TRBV3-1/TRBV3-2 CASSLGLAGGTDTQYF
- TRBV18 CASSPRTMKDTQYF
few TRBV5-1 CASSLEYSSYNEQFF
- TRBV5-6 CASSVSAGNQPQHF
- TRBV2 CASSEARQGNTIYF
- TRBV2 CASRNNRLAGRNNEQFF
once TRBV2 CASSGAGTGVTGELFF
- TRBV7-6 CASSPQRYEQYF
- TRBV7-2 CASSLRTGNTEAFF
- TRBV5-4 CASSPRPGGRNTEAFF
- TRBV5-4 CASSLVTGNDSPLHF
- TRBV7-9 CASSPQTGRGTDTQYF
- TRBV25-1 CATTPGGSWYQETQYF
- TRBV24-1 CATSDRPQGALNVEQFF
- TRBV7-3 CASSFSGPGQNTEAFF
- TRBV7-3 CASSPSGSYEQYF